The clone carrying this T cell receptor beta chain showed up just once. Assay: immunoSEQ multiplex PCR; the TCRdb copy retains only in-frame clones and omits some. The table records roughly 170,000 clones, approximately 61% of them present only once. This sample stems from a study of shared clonotypes between healthy human individuals. The length of the CDR3 is 13 residues. Germline CDR1 is KGHSH and CDR2 is LQKENI. V gave up 8 bases and J gave up 2 bases, with 12 bases separating them. CD4+ cells yielded CD45RA+ naive and CD45RA-negative memory subsets. The V call is TRBV18, the J call TRBJ2-5, with D perhaps matching TRBD2 (5 bases). Sequenced material: memory CD4+ T cells sorted from blood. The subset here: CD45RA-negative fraction. The clonotype originates from a man aged 25-45 years in good health. The CDR3 nucleotides read TGTGCCAGCACATATGGGGAGCAAGAGACCCAGTACTTC. Protein sequence: CASTYGEQETQYF.